This TCR beta chain came from a study of blood T cells in healthy people across ages. Study results and limitations: More naive CD4+ cells and higher diversity were found in long-lived than in aged donors. Strongly correlated with naive T cell percentage was TCR beta diversity. Getting older went along with TCR beta diversity per million T cells dropping roughly linearly. It was held that the diversity estimates obtained from one million T cells were underestimates.

This CDR3 is 10 amino acids long. This clonotype was seen more than once but under ten times. Its target is unknown. The use of a sample-barcoded 5' primer and a J-beta primer mix characterized a second PCR of roughly 7 to 11 cycles. TCRdb re-called the 5' RACE reads with MiXCR, one entry per CDR3 protein. This sample has about 640,000 distinct CDR3 sequences, with approximately 59% found just once. The receptor was derived from a man aged 55 to 70 in good health. The chain uses TRBV21-1 and TRBJ1-2. TRBV21-1 corresponds to a pseudogene. The sample comprised blood. CDR3 amino acids: CASSAYGYTF. CDR3 DNA sequence: TGTGCCAGCAGCGCGTATGGCTACACCTTC.